Presented here are 23 T cell receptor beta chains from one specimen sequenced in a study of human T cells and chemical hapten exposure. Via MiXCR, TCRdb re-called the RACE reads, giving one row per CDR3 protein. The table includes about 260,000 distinct CDR3 sequences, approximately 8.4% detected once. As for time point: pre-sensitization, week 0. Treatment here: therapeutic diphenylcyclopropenone sensitization with weekly scalp DPC. Sequences were derived from whole blood, sampled in connection with sensitization to the hapten diphenylcyclopropenone (DPC). Source of these receptors: a woman aged 35 to 49 with alopecia areata. Some clones in this sample may be carry-over from other donors' samples.

This clonotype was counted a few times. V is TRBV28 and J is TRBJ1-6; unclear D gene. Deletions cut 5 bases from V and 7 bases from J, with 15 bases between. There are 15 residues in the CDR3. CDR1 is MDHEN and CDR2 is SYDVKM in the germline V gene. CDR3 loop: CASSPPTGLNSPLHF. The CDR3 DNA reads as TGTGCCAGCAGTCCTCCGACGGGCCTGAATTCACCCCTCCACTTT.

This clonotype was counted a few times. This chain connects TRBV9 to TRBJ2-7; maybe TRBD2 (6 bases). This CDR3 region has 15 residues. CDR1 SGDLS and CDR2 YYNGEE come from the germline V gene. The ends were cut back, 0 bases at V and 2 bases at J, with 12 bases in the middle. CDR3 in amino acids: CASSVGPGGTYEQYF. Written as DNA, the CDR3 is TGTGCCAGCAGCGTAGGACCTGGGGGGACCTACGAGCAGTACTTC.

This clonotype turned up a few times. V is TRBV20-1 and J is TRBJ1-1; D is ambiguous. With 0 bases removed from V and 1 base from J, the gap between germline ends came to 9 bases. The CDR3 covers 14 residues. Germline lookup yields CDR1 DFQATT and CDR2 SNEGSKA (reference sequence). For the CDR3, the DNA is TGCAGTGCTAGAGATTCTCGACCGAACACTGAAGCTTTCTTT. This gives the protein CSARDSRPNTEAFF.

This clonotype was seen repeatedly, ten times or more. The genes are TRBV20-1 and TRBJ1-4, with TRBD1 matching 8 bases. Trimming took 4 bases from V and 8 from J; bases not matched to a gene: 15. Germline V gene lookup returns CDR1 DFQATT and CDR2 SNEGSKA (reference sequence). This CDR3 contains 16 residues. The CDR3 is CSATPAQGARREKLFF. The CDR3 nucleotides are TGCAGTGCTACGCCGGCCCAGGGGGCGCGTAGGGAAAAACTGTTTTTT.

In its sample, this clonotype was seen many times. The J gene is TRBJ2-6, the V gene TRBV2; no definite D call. CDR1 is SNHLY, CDR2 FYNNEI, per germline. The CDR3 sequence is 14 residues long. V was clipped by 4 bases and J by 0 bases, with 4 bases between them. CDR3 coding DNA: TGTGCCAGCAGTGCCGACTCTGGGGCCAACGTCCTGACTTTC. Amino acids: CASSADSGANVLTF.

This clonotype was seen ten or more times. The chain recombines TRBV3-1 with TRBJ1-5, with D unresolved. Trimming stripped 2 bases from V and 4 bases from J, with 3 bases between. The CDR3 loop spans 12 amino acids. CDR1 is LGHDT and CDR2 is YNNKEL in the germline V gene (reference sequence). The CDR3 DNA reads as TGTGCCAGCAGCCAACCGAATCAGCCCCAGCATTTT. This encodes CASSQPNQPQHF.

The sample holds many counts of this clonotype. The V call is TRBV27, the J call TRBJ2-3, with a possible D match to TRBD2 (5 bases). Germline lookup yields CDR1 MNHEY and CDR2 SMNVEV (reference sequence). This CDR3 region has 13 residues. Trimming took off 6 bases at V and 3 bases at J, with 10 bases between the two ends. The chain's CDR3 is CASRAVATDTQYF. CDR3 DNA sequence: TGTGCCAGCAGAGCAGTAGCGACAGATACGCAGTATTTT.

This chain uses TRBV20-1 with TRBJ2-3, with 7 nucleotides matching TRBD1. Germline loops: CDR1 DFQATT, CDR2 SNEGSKA (reference sequence). This CDR3 is built from 12 residues. V lost 6 bases, J lost 3 bases, and 3 bases stayed unmatched. The CDR3 here is CSARDRTDTQYF. CDR3 bases: TGCAGTGCCAGGGACAGAACAGATACGCAGTATTTT.

Ten or more counts support this clonotype. V is TRBV24-1 and J is TRBJ1-1; D may be TRBD1 (5 bases). This CDR3 has 13 amino acids. Germline V CDR1 and CDR2: KGHDR, SFDVKD. V shed 0 bases and J shed 5 bases, with 6 bases lying between them. CDR3 in amino acids: CATSDLRGTEAFF. In nucleotides, the CDR3 is TGTGCCACCAGTGATTTGAGGGGAACTGAAGCTTTCTTT.

This clonotype was counted only a few times. The chain is built from TRBV3-1 and TRBJ2-3, with D perhaps TRBD1 (5 bases). The CDR3 contains 13 residues. The V gene's germline CDR1 is LGHDT and CDR2 YNNKEL (reference sequence). Trimming removed 3 bases at V and 3 bases at J, with 7 bases between. This CDR3 is CASSQYRTDTQYF. DNA of the CDR3: TGTGCCAGCAGCCAGTACAGGACAGATACGCAGTATTTT.

The rearrangement links TRBV29-1 to TRBJ2-5; no clear D gene. This CDR3 has 13 amino acids. Looked up from germline, CDR1 is SQVTM and CDR2 is ANQGSEA. Between the trimmed V and J ends, which lost 4 bases and 5 bases, there was a span of 14 bases. The DNA for the CDR3 is TGCAGCGTTGGAGTAGGATCTTGGGAGACCCAGTACTTC. This codes for CSVGVGSWETQYF.

This clonotype was recorded a few times. V usage is TRBV18 and J usage is TRBJ2-5; possibly TRBD2 for D (6 bases). CDR3 length: 13 amino acids. Trimming shortened V by 0 bases and J by 7 bases, and 9 bases separated the two germline ends. Germline assignment: CDR1 KGHSH and CDR2 LQKENI. The CDR3 region is CASSPPGGGTQYF. CDR3 in DNA: TGTGCCAGCTCACCACCCGGGGGAGGGACCCAGTACTTC.

This clonotype was found a few times. The chain has TRBV20-1 and TRBJ1-5, with unresolved D. The CDR3 totals 13 residues. Between the trimmed V and J ends, which lost 5 bases and 0 bases, there was a span of 8 bases. Per the germline V gene, CDR1 is DFQATT and CDR2 is SNEGSKA (reference sequence). CDR3 DNA: TGCAGTGCTGGTAAAGCTAGCAATCAGCCCCAGCATTTT. Its protein product is CSAGKASNQPQHF.

This clonotype was found a few times. The genes are TRBV2 and TRBJ2-1, with 12 bases matching TRBD2. The CDR3 contains 17 residues. V lost 7 bases to trimming and J lost 0 bases; unmatched junction nucleotides: 7. CDR1 is SNHLY, CDR2 FYNNEI, per germline. CDR3 bases: TGTGCCAGCAAACGACTAGCGGGAGACAGCTCCTACAATGAGCAGTTCTTC. It is translated as CASKRLAGDSSYNEQFF.

With respect to this clonotype: Likely a read error: the CDR3 ends without its conserved phenylalanine or tryptophan. The genes are TRBV10-3 and TRBJ2-5; TRBD1 matches 7 bases. J was trimmed by 5 bases and V by 3 bases; bases with no gene match: 3. Germline-derived CDR1 and CDR2 are ENHRY and SYGVKD. The CDR3 is 13 residues long. CDR3 sequence: CAISERGPETQYL. The CDR3 region has the DNA TGTGCCATCAGTGAAAGGGGGCCCGAGACCCAGTACCTC.

This clonotype has only a few counts. The chain has TRBV2 and TRBJ2-7; TRBD2 aligns across 10 bases. Germline lookup yields CDR1 SNHLY and CDR2 FYNNEI. The CDR3 loop spans 13 amino acids. V shed 6 bases and J 10 bases; nucleotides not matched to a gene: 9. DNA of the CDR3: TGTGCCAGCAGGTCACTAGCGGGAAGTCAACAGTACTTC. It specifies CASRSLAGSQQYF.

This clonotype occurred a few times. The chain is built from TRBV7-9 and TRBJ1-1; no clear D gene. CDR1 SEHNR and CDR2 FQNEAQ come from the germline V gene (reference sequence). This CDR3 is 15 amino acids long. V lost 5 bases and J lost 5, with 18 bases in between. The CDR3 nucleotides are TGTGCCAGCAGCCCGGGGTCTGGGCGGTCGACTGAAGCTTTCTTT. This codes for CASSPGSGRSTEAFF.

CDR3 sequence reads: CASSLRVGSPLHF. DNA for the CDR3: TGTGCCAGCAGTTTGAGGGTTGGGTCACCCCTCCACTTT. The V call is TRBV12-3 or TRBV12-4, the J call TRBJ1-6; D call uncertain. The CDR3 is made up of 13 amino acids. V lost 3 bases and J 10 bases, leaving 10 bases between the germline ends.

The chain joins TRBV28 to TRBJ1-5; TRBD1 aligns across 8 bases. This CDR3 comprises 16 residues. Trimming removed 5 bases from V and 6 bases from J; junction bases left unmatched: 12. The germline gives CDR1 MDHEN, CDR2 SYDVKM. In nucleotides, the CDR3 is TGTGCCAGCAGTACCAGATTCGACAGGGGAGTTCAGCCCCAGCATTTT. Its protein product is CASSTRFDRGVQPQHF.

V and J are TRBV6-6 and TRBJ1-5; a weak D match, TRBD1 (6 bases). The CDR3 loop spans 16 amino acids. The ends were cut back, 6 bases at V and 6 bases at J, with 21 bases in the middle. Germline V gene data show CDR1 as MNHNY and CDR2 as SVGAGI (reference sequence). The CDR3 DNA reads TGTGCCAGCAGCCATGGGGGGGGCCCATCGGGTCAGCCCCAGCATTTT. It yields the protein CASSHGGGPSGQPQHF.

A remark on this clonotype: With a much larger clone just one base away, this may be a read error. The rearrangement uses TRBV6-2 or TRBV6-3 and TRBJ1-6; D might be TRBD1 (6 bases). Germline CDR1 and CDR2: MNHEY and SVGEGT. CDR3 length: 14 amino acids. Trimming removed 6 bases from V and 10 bases from J, with 16 bases in between. The CDR3 is CASRRGARKSPLHF. Here the CDR3 DNA reads TGTGCCAGCAGACGGGGGGCACGGAAATCACCCCTCCACTTT.

This clonotype was observed a few times. V usage is TRBV21-1 and J usage is TRBJ2-5; TRBD1 is the table's D call and was not checked against the DNA. TRBV21-1 represents a pseudogene. The CDR3 runs to 15 residues. The CDR3 DNA reads as TGTGCCAGCAGCAAGCCGGACAGGGACCAAGAGACCCAGTACTTC. Encoded protein: CASSKPDRDQETQYF.

V gene TRBV3-1 combines with J gene TRBJ1-4; unclear D gene. Germline V gene sequence: CDR1 LGHDT, CDR2 YNNKEL (reference sequence). The V and J ends lost 4 bases and 1 base respectively, with 10 bases between them. The CDR3 is 15 amino acids. CDR3 amino acids: CASSPLHLTNEKLFF. The CDR3 DNA sequence: TGTGCCAGCAGCCCTTTACATTTAACTAATGAAAAACTGTTTTTT.